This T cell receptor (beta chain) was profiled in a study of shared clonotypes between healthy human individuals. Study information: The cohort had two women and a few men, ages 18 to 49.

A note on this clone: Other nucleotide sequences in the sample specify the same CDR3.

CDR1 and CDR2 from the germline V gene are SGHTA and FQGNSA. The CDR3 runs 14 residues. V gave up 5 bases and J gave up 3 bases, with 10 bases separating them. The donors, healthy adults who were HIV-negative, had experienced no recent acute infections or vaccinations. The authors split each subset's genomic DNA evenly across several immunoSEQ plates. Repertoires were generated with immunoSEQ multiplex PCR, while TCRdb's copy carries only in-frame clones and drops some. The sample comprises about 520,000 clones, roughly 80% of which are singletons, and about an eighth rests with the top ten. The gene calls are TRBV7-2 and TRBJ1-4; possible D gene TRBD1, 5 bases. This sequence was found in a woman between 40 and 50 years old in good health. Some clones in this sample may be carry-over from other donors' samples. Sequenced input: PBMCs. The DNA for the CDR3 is TGTGCCAGCAGCCCTGGGGGAGCTAATGAAAAACTGTTTTTT. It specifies CASSPGGANEKLFF.